Following are 26 T cell receptor beta chains from one sample sequenced in a study of blood T cell repertoires in COVID-19. Here immunoSEQ multiplex PCR was the method, and the copy in TCRdb shows in-frame clones only, minus some. The table records 180,000 or so clones, just under 85% of them present only once. Sequences were obtained from peripheral blood. All receptors derive from a human donor with acute or convalescent COVID-19. The donor label of this sample is uncertain.

This clone has only one observation. The chain is built from TRBV30 and TRBJ1-1; D remains unclear. Germline V CDR1 and CDR2: GTSNPN, SVGIG (reference sequence). V dropped 4 bases and J dropped 4 bases, with 10 bases sitting between them. The CDR3 runs 12 residues. The CDR3 protein is CAWTRAPTEAFF. The CDR3, as DNA: TGTGCCTGGACGAGGGCCCCCACTGAAGCTTTCTTT.

This clone was recorded only once. The gene calls are TRBV5-8 and TRBJ1-1; a weak D match, TRBD1 (6 bases). Trimming removed 0 bases at V and 1 base at J, with 10 bases between. The CDR3 length is 15 residues. Germline V CDR1 and CDR2: SGHTS, YDEGEE. CDR3 DNA: TGTGCCAGCAGCTTGGCCTGGACAGCGAACACTGAAGCTTTCTTT. Protein sequence: CASSLAWTANTEAFF.

The chain recombines TRBV6-2 or TRBV6-3 with TRBJ1-2; D is perhaps TRBD1 (5 bases). Germline CDR1 and CDR2: MNHEY and SVGEGT. V was trimmed by 0 bases and J by 2 bases, leaving 16 bases between them. This CDR3 contains 17 residues. The CDR3 nucleotides read TGTGCCAGCAGTTACTCCTCGCGCACAGGCCCAAACTATGGCTACACCTTC. It yields the protein CASSYSSRTGPNYGYTF.

The CDR3 nucleotides are TGTGCCAGCAGCCGCACGGTCCAAGAGACCCAGTACTTC. It is translated as CASSRTVQETQYF. The chain recombines TRBV3-1 (or the pseudogene TRBV3-2) with TRBJ2-5; D not resolved. This CDR3 comprises 13 residues. Germline-derived CDR1 and CDR2 are LGHDT and YNNKEL (reference sequence). V was pared by 4 bases and J by 1 base, with 7 bases between.

The rearrangement uses TRBV9 and TRBJ2-2; a weak D match, TRBD1 (5 bases). The CDR3 consists of 16 residues. V was cut by 0 bases and J by 3 bases, with 12 bases left in between. From germline, CDR1 is SGDLS and CDR2 YYNGEE. CDR3 residues: CASSVAAGRHTGELFF. For the CDR3, the DNA is TGTGCCAGCAGCGTAGCAGCAGGGCGTCACACCGGGGAGCTGTTTTTT. Complete variable domain (other parts from reference TRBV9 and TRBJ2-2): DSGVTQTPKHLITATGQRVTLRCSPRSGDLSVYWYQQSLDQGLQFLIQYYNGEERAKGNILERFSAQQFPDLHSELNLSSLELGDSALYFCASSVAAGRHTGELFFGEGSRLTVL.

The chain combines TRBV7-8 with TRBJ1-1; D gene uncertain. CDR1 and CDR2 (germline): SGHVS, FQNEAQ. The CDR3 consists of 16 residues. V lost 1 base and J 1 base, leaving 13 bases between the germline ends. CDR3 amino acids: CASSLVSGLGNTEAFF. The CDR3 nucleotides read TGTGCCAGCAGCTTAGTATCCGGGTTGGGGAACACTGAAGCTTTCTTT.

This rearrangement joins TRBV12-3 or TRBV12-4 to TRBJ1-2, with 7 nucleotides matching TRBD1. The CDR3 sequence is 13 residues long. V gave up 1 base and J gave up 8 bases; unmatched junction bases: 4. Written as DNA, the CDR3 is TGTGCCAGCAGTTTAGTGCAGGGGGGAGGCTACACCTTC. This encodes CASSLVQGGGYTF.

CDR3 amino acids: CASSPGTGAQETQYF. The CDR3, as DNA: TGTGCCAGCTCACCAGGGACAGGGGCGCAAGAGACCCAGTACTTC. The gene calls are TRBV18 and TRBJ2-5; 10 bases line up with TRBD1. V gave up 2 bases and J gave up 2 bases; unmatched junction bases: 2. CDR1 is KGHSH, CDR2 LQKENI, per germline. The CDR3 runs to 15 residues. Full variable domain (rest looked up from reference TRBV18 and TRBJ2-5): NAGVMQNPRHLVRRRGQEARLRCSPMKGHSHVYWYRQLPEEGLKFMVYLQKENIIDESGMPKERFSAEFPKEGPSILRIQQVVRGDSAAYFCASSPGTGAQETQYFGPGTRLLVL.

This clone has just one count. The CDR3 sequence: CASSVGLAGNTGELFF. As DNA, the CDR3 is TGTGCCAGCAGTGTGGGACTAGCGGGGAACACCGGGGAGCTGTTTTTT. The chain employs TRBV6-2 or TRBV6-3 and TRBJ2-2; 12 nucleotides agree with TRBD2. Germline loops: CDR1 MNHEY, CDR2 SVGEGT. The CDR3 extends over 16 amino acids. Losses at the gene ends were 5 bases for V and 1 base for J; bases not matched to a gene: 2.

V gene TRBV6-2 or TRBV6-3 combines with J gene TRBJ1-4, with TRBD1 identical over 7 bases. There are 15 residues in the CDR3. Germline values: CDR1 MNHEY, CDR2 SVGEGT. The ends lost 6 bases at V and 5 bases at J; junction bases unmatched: 9. In DNA form, the CDR3 reads TGTGCCAGCAGCTATGAGATGACAGGGAATGAAAAACTGTTTTTT. This encodes CASSYEMTGNEKLFF.

This clone came up a few times. The V call is TRBV19, the J call TRBJ1-2; D is ambiguous. Germline V gene lookup returns CDR1 LNHDA and CDR2 SQIVND (reference sequence). The V end lost 9 bases, the J end lost 5 bases, and 10 bases lay between the germline ends. The CDR3 is 11 amino acids. The CDR3: CASGVEYGYTF. CDR3 DNA: TGTGCCAGCGGGGTAGAGTATGGCTACACCTTC.

This chain joins TRBV6-5 and TRBJ1-2; a weak D match, TRBD1 (5 bases). From germline, CDR1 is MNHEY and CDR2 SVGAGI. The CDR3 has 12 amino acids. V lost 7 bases, J lost 6 bases, and 12 bases lay in between. The CDR3: CASKEGPDGYTF. In nucleotides, the CDR3 is TGTGCCAGCAAGGAGGGGCCCGATGGCTACACCTTC.

This clone was observed a handful of times. This chain uses TRBV19 with TRBJ2-7; D might be TRBD1 (6 bases). Germline lookup yields CDR1 LNHDA and CDR2 SQIVND (reference sequence). CDR3 size: 13 residues. The V gene lost 2 bases and the J gene lost 5 bases, with 10 bases spanning the gap. CDR3 in DNA: TGTGCCAGTAGTATACGTGGGGGCGACGAGCAGTACTTC. Translating gives CASSIRGGDEQYF.

V is TRBV5-1 and J is TRBJ2-6; D is possibly TRBD1 (6 bases). Germline V CDR1 and CDR2: SGHRS, YFSETQ. The germline V and J ends were trimmed by 4 bases and 1 base, with 12 bases remaining between them. This CDR3 comprises 16 residues. In DNA form, the CDR3 reads TGCGCCAGCAGCCCAACAGGGTTGTCTGGGGCCAACGTCCTGACTTTC. This codes for CASSPTGLSGANVLTF.

The J gene is TRBJ2-3, the V gene TRBV10-3; 8 bases agree with TRBD2. Trimming took 4 bases from V and 2 from J; bases not matched to a gene: 8. This CDR3 spans 16 amino acids. Germline V lookup: CDR1 ENHRY, CDR2 SYGVKD. This chain's CDR3 is CAISAYSGTVTDTQYF. In DNA form, the CDR3 reads TGTGCCATCAGTGCGTATAGCGGGACTGTCACAGATACGCAGTATTTT.

This chain connects TRBV5-6 to TRBJ1-2; D not resolved. The CDR3 is made up of 15 amino acids. The germline V gene has CDR1 SGHDT and CDR2 YYEEEE. V lost 3 bases, J lost 4 bases, and 16 bases lay in between. The CDR3 region is CASSSKMGLSYGYTF. CDR3 nucleotide sequence: TGTGCCAGCAGCTCCAAGATGGGCCTCAGCTATGGCTACACCTTC.

The chain recombines TRBV5-1 with TRBJ2-5, with D tentatively TRBD2 (5 bases). The CDR3 contains 16 residues. Trimming pared 4 bases from V and 4 bases from J, leaving 20 bases between. Looked up from germline, CDR1 is SGHRS and CDR2 is YFSETQ. The CDR3 DNA reads TGCGCCAGCAGCCCGGATGGGAGTGCGGGCGCAGAGACCCAGTACTTC. Its protein product is CASSPDGSAGAETQYF.

The CDR3 protein is CASSLGQGTVSGNTIYF. The CDR3 DNA is TGTGCCAGCAGCTTAGGTCAGGGTACCGTCTCTGGAAACACCATATATTTT. This rearrangement joins TRBV7-9 to TRBJ1-3, with a tentative D call TRBD1 (5 bases). Trimming shortened V by 1 base and J by 0 bases, and 13 bases separated the two germline ends. CDR1 SEHNR and CDR2 FQNEAQ come from the germline V gene (reference sequence). CDR3 length: 17 residues.

The CDR3, as DNA: TGTGCCAGTAGTACTACGGGTGGACTGGAGCAGTACTTC. Protein product: CASSTTGGLEQYF. The genes are TRBV19 and TRBJ2-7; tentative D call: TRBD2 (5 bases). V lost 4 bases, J lost 7 bases, and 14 bases lay in between. Germline V gene sequence: CDR1 LNHDA, CDR2 SQIVND (reference sequence). The CDR3 loop spans 13 amino acids.

The V and J genes are TRBV6-2 or TRBV6-3 and TRBJ1-6; maybe TRBD1 (6 bases). CDR3 length equals 14 residues. Per germline, CDR1 MNHEY and CDR2 SVGEGT. Trimming cost V 4 bases and J 7 bases, with 11 bases left between them. CDR3 region: CASSSWDTNSPLHF. The CDR3 bases are TGTGCCAGCAGTTCATGGGACACGAATTCACCCCTCCACTTT.

The CDR3 sequence: CAISESNSVEYEAFF. CDR3 nucleotide sequence: TGTGCCATCAGTGAGTCGAATTCGGTAGAGTATGAAGCTTTCTTT. The chain is built from TRBV10-3 and TRBJ1-1; D uncertain. Trimming stripped 0 bases from V and 7 bases from J, with 15 bases between. CDR3 length: 15 residues. Germline CDR1 ENHRY, CDR2 SYGVKD.

The V and J genes are TRBV2 and TRBJ2-6; D gene uncertain. Germline V gene sequence: CDR1 SNHLY, CDR2 FYNNEI. V was clipped by 2 bases and J by 0 bases, with 8 bases between them. The CDR3 contains 16 residues. CDR3 bases: TGTGCCAGCAGTGAAAGCTACCTCTCTGGGGCCAACGTCCTGACTTTC. It yields the protein CASSESYLSGANVLTF.

The chain combines TRBV11-3 with TRBJ1-5, with TRBD1 matching 7 bases. The CDR3 length is 14 residues. CDR1 and CDR2 from the germline V gene are SGHNT and YENEEA. With 5 bases clipped from V and 8 bases from J, the junction kept 9 bases outside the gene matches. For the CDR3, the DNA is TGTGCCAGCAGCCCCGACAGGGCCAAAGAGCCCCAGCATTTT. Its translation is CASSPDRAKEPQHF.

About this clone itself: The same CDR3 arises from other DNA sequences in this sample as well. DNA for the CDR3: TGTGCCAGCAGTCGCACAGGGAACACTGAAGCTTTCTTT. Translation: CASSRTGNTEAFF. The genes are TRBV28 and TRBJ1-1; TRBD1 is a possible D gene (5 bases). Germline V gene data show CDR1 as MDHEN and CDR2 as SYDVKM. The CDR3 extends over 13 amino acids. V was clipped by 5 bases and J by 1 base, with 8 bases between them.

This chain connects TRBV19 to TRBJ2-2, with 7 bases identical to TRBD1. Germline CDR1 reads LNHDA; CDR2 reads SQIVND (reference sequence). The CDR3 is made up of 13 amino acids. V lost 7 bases to trimming and J lost 7 bases; unmatched junction nucleotides: 6. The CDR3 DNA reads TGTGCCAGTACTCCGACAGGGATCGGGGAGCTGTTTTTT. The encoded protein is CASTPTGIGELFF.

The genes are TRBV5-4 and TRBJ2-2; TRBD1 might be the D (5 bases). The CDR3 spans 15 residues. CDR1 and CDR2 (germline): SGHNT, YYREEE (reference sequence). Trimming took 1 base from V and 6 from J, leaving 13 bases between them. The CDR3 loop is CASSLKRTPPGELFF. In DNA, the CDR3 is TGTGCCAGCAGCTTGAAAAGGACACCCCCCGGGGAGCTGTTTTTT.